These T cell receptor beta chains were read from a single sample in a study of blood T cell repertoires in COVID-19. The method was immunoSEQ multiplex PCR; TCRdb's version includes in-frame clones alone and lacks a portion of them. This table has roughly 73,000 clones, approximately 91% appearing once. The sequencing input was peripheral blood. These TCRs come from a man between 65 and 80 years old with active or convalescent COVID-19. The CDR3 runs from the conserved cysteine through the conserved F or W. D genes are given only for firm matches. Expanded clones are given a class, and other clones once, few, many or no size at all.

CDR3aa: CASSPPLGAGELFF
CDR3nt: TGTGCCAGCAGCCCACCCCTAGGGGCCGGGGAGCTGTTTTTT
j_gene: TRBJ2-2
abundance: .
d_gene: .
v_gene: TRBV11-2
len: 14

CDR3aa: CASSLGATPYNEQFF
CDR3nt: TGTGCCAGCAGCTTGGGGGCCACCCCCTACAATGAGCAGTTCTTC
j_gene: TRBJ2-1
abundance: .
d_gene: .
v_gene: TRBV5-6
len: 15

CDR3aa: CASSNRQGKLVGTEAFF
CDR3nt: TGTGCCAGTAGTAACCGACAGGGAAAACTTGTAGGCACTGAAGCTTTCTTT
j_gene: TRBJ1-1
abundance: once
d_gene: TRBD1
v_gene: TRBV19
len: 17

CDR3aa: CASSRQGVNEKLFF
CDR3nt: TGTGCCAGCAGTCGACAGGGGGTTAATGAAAAACTGTTTTTT
j_gene: TRBJ1-4
abundance: .
d_gene: TRBD1
v_gene: TRBV27
len: 14

CDR3aa: CASSLVGTGSEKLFF
CDR3nt: TGTGCCAGCAGCTTAGTGGGGACAGGGAGCGAAAAACTGTTTTTT
j_gene: TRBJ1-4
abundance: .
d_gene: TRBD1
v_gene: TRBV7-9
len: 15

CDR3aa: CAWKDSSWGGQYF
CDR3nt: TGTGCCTGGAAAGACAGTTCCTGGGGGGGGCAGTACTTC
j_gene: TRBJ2-7
abundance: .
d_gene: TRBD2
v_gene: TRBV30
len: 13

CDR3aa: CSASPGSSYEQYF
CDR3nt: TGCAGTGCTAGTCCGGGTAGCTCCTACGAGCAGTACTTC
j_gene: TRBJ2-7
abundance: .
d_gene: .
v_gene: TRBV20-1
len: 13

CDR3aa: CATSDGGQGGYGYTF
CDR3nt: TGTGCCACCAGTGATGGCGGACAGGGAGGCTATGGCTACACCTTC
j_gene: TRBJ1-2
abundance: .
d_gene: TRBD1
v_gene: TRBV24-1
len: 15

CDR3aa: CASSGTSGGITDTQYF
CDR3nt: TGTGCCAGCAGTGGGACTAGCGGGGGAATCACAGATACGCAGTATTTT
j_gene: TRBJ2-3
abundance: .
d_gene: TRBD2
v_gene: TRBV2
len: 16

CDR3aa: CASSYRVGNEKLFF
CDR3nt: TGTGCCAGCAGCTACAGGGTAGGGAATGAAAAACTGTTTTTT
j_gene: TRBJ1-4
abundance: few
d_gene: .
v_gene: TRBV3-1/TRBV3-2
len: 14

CDR3aa: CASSLLAGDGYEQYF
CDR3nt: TGTGCCAGCAGCTTACTAGCGGGAGATGGCTACGAGCAGTACTTC
j_gene: TRBJ2-7
abundance: .
d_gene: TRBD2
v_gene: TRBV11-2
len: 15

CDR3aa: CASRERSGREQYF
CDR3nt: TGTGCCAGCAGGGAACGGAGTGGTCGCGAGCAGTACTTC
j_gene: TRBJ2-7
abundance: .
d_gene: .
v_gene: TRBV12-3/TRBV12-4
len: 13

CDR3aa: CASATGGYGYTF
CDR3nt: TGTGCCAGCGCGACAGGGGGCTATGGCTACACCTTC
j_gene: TRBJ1-2
abundance: .
d_gene: TRBD1
v_gene: TRBV7-9
len: 12

CDR3aa: CASSFTGQGDQPQHF
CDR3nt: TGTGCCAGCAGCTTTACGGGACAGGGTGATCAGCCCCAGCATTTT
j_gene: TRBJ1-5
abundance: .
d_gene: TRBD1
v_gene: TRBV7-8
len: 15

CDR3aa: CASSLQQGNQPQHF
CDR3nt: TGTGCCAGCAGCTTACAACAGGGAAATCAGCCCCAGCATTTT
j_gene: TRBJ1-5
abundance: once
d_gene: .
v_gene: TRBV7-8
len: 14

CDR3aa: CASSLGLSWQTPQEQYF
CDR3nt: TGTGCCAGCAGCTTAGGATTATCGTGGCAGACTCCTCAGGAGCAGTACTTC
j_gene: TRBJ2-7
abundance: .
d_gene: .
v_gene: TRBV7-9
len: 17